This T cell receptor (beta chain) was identified in a study of shared clonotypes between healthy human individuals. Study-wide points: As a rule, naive subsets had a larger estimated richness than memory subsets.

Sequencing used immunoSEQ multiplex PCR; TCRdb keeps in-frame clones, though not all of them. The sample has approximately 530,000 clones, roughly 95% seen once. A word on this clone: The antigen remains undetermined.

V lost 3 bases and J 3 bases, leaving 14 bases between the germline ends. The germline V gene has CDR1 MNHNY and CDR2 SVGAGI (reference sequence). This CDR3 has 15 residues. The chain couples TRBV6-6 to TRBJ1-1, with D perhaps TRBD1 (6 bases). The sample consisted of naive CD4+ T cells sorted from blood. Regarding subset: CD45RA+ positively selected. This TCR was sampled from a woman under 40 in good health. CDR3 nucleotides: TGTGCCAGCAGTTATTACAGGGCCCGCGACACTGAAGCTTTCTTT. Translated: CASSYYRARDTEAFF.